The 19 T cell receptor beta chains given below trace back to one sample, sequenced in a study of response to subunit inactivated influenza vaccine. TCRdb reprocessed the RT-PCR reads with MiXCR, giving one entry per CDR3 protein. The sample shows about 700,000 distinct CDR3 sequences, 11% to 15% of them seen only once. The sample in question was PBMCs from blood, obtained roughly 2 weeks before vaccination. The receptors originated from a man aged 50 to 60 who received an inactivated influenza vaccine.

This sequence joins TRBV7-2 and TRBJ2-1, with 8 positions matching TRBD2. The CDR3 is 14 residues long. CDR1 and CDR2 from the germline V gene are SGHTA and FQGNSA. The junction had 4 bases not matched to a gene; V was cut back by 5 bases and J by 4 bases. The CDR3 bases are TGTGCCAGCAGCCCCTCTAGCGGGTACAATGAGCAGTTCTTC. Translation gives CASSPSSGYNEQFF.

The rearrangement links TRBV27 to TRBJ2-3; possibly TRBD2 for D (6 bases). This CDR3 is 14 amino acids long. CDR1 and CDR2 from the germline V gene are MNHEY and SMNVEV (reference sequence). V lost 5 bases and J lost 1, with 10 bases in between. As DNA, the CDR3 is TGTGCCAGCAGTCTGTGGGGGGGCACAGATACGCAGTATTTT. Translating it yields CASSLWGGTDTQYF.

This clonotype was counted ten times or more. The V and J genes are TRBV2 and TRBJ1-5; D is unclear. CDR1 is SNHLY, CDR2 FYNNEI, per germline. V lost 2 bases and J lost 2, with 4 bases in between. The CDR3 covers 13 residues. CDR3 loop: CASSEIGNQPQHF. DNA for the CDR3: TGTGCCAGCAGTGAAATAGGCAATCAGCCCCAGCATTTT.

This clonotype has a count of ten or more. This chain connects TRBV12-3 or TRBV12-4 to TRBJ2-2; no definite D call. Trimming took off 10 bases at V and 3 bases at J, with 18 bases between the two ends. This CDR3 contains 15 residues. The CDR3 spells CATLRAQMYTGELFF. CDR3 sequence (DNA): TGTGCCACCCTAAGGGCCCAGATGTACACCGGGGAGCTGTTTTTT.

The rearrangement links TRBV6-5 to TRBJ1-2, with D possibly TRBD1 on 5 matching bases. V was pared by 2 bases and J by 7 bases, with 14 bases between. The CDR3 loop spans 14 amino acids. CDR1 MNHEY and CDR2 SVGAGI come from the germline V gene. The CDR3 nucleotides are TGTGCCAGCAGTTACCAGGGCGGAGGGTTTGGCTACACCTTC. It is translated as CASSYQGGGFGYTF.

This clonotype has just a few counts. This chain joins TRBV4-2 and TRBJ1-4, with TRBD1 identical over 9 bases. The V gene's germline CDR1 is LGHNA and CDR2 YNFKEQ. This CDR3 comprises 15 residues. After removal of 3 bases from V and 7 bases from J, the junction contained 6 bases not matched to a gene. The CDR3 here is CASSQEPGQGEKLFF. In DNA, the CDR3 is TGTGCCAGCAGCCAGGAGCCGGGACAGGGTGAAAAACTGTTTTTT.

In this sample, this clonotype turned up a few times. J is TRBJ2-7 and V is TRBV5-1; 14 nucleotides match TRBD2. Trimming at V came to 4 bases and at J to 0 bases, leaving 9 bases not matched to a gene. The CDR3 is made up of 18 amino acids. CDR1 and CDR2 from the germline V gene are SGHRS and YFSETQ. DNA for the CDR3: TGCGCCAGCAGCCCCGGACTAGCGGGAGGAAGAGACTCCTACGAGCAGTACTTC. As protein: CASSPGLAGGRDSYEQYF.

This clonotype has just a few counts. The chain uses TRBV12-3 or TRBV12-4 and TRBJ2-5; D is unresolved. V was pared by 8 bases and J by 2 bases, with 15 bases between. The CDR3 contains 14 residues. This chain's CDR3 is CASSVTEVQETQYF. The CDR3 DNA is TGTGCCAGCTCGGTAACAGAAGTACAAGAGACCCAGTACTTC.

This clonotype was observed a handful of times. The V and J genes are TRBV7-9 and TRBJ2-1; D is perhaps TRBD2 (5 bases). V lost 2 bases and J lost 9, with 14 bases in between. The CDR3 runs to 14 residues. The V gene's germline CDR1 is SEHNR and CDR2 FQNEAQ (reference sequence). Written as DNA, the CDR3 is TGTGCCAGCAGCTTAATATGGGCGGGCGGTGAGCAGTTCTTC. This codes for CASSLIWAGGEQFF.

This clonotype has only a few counts. V and J are TRBV7-8 and TRBJ1-1; the match to TRBD1 covers 7 bases. The CDR3 is made up of 16 amino acids. The V gene's germline CDR1 is SGHVS and CDR2 FQNEAQ. V dropped 5 bases and J dropped 1; count of bases not matched to a gene: 10. DNA for the CDR3: TGTGCCAGCAGCAACCCTAGACAGGGTTCGAACACTGAAGCTTTCTTT. Its translation is CASSNPRQGSNTEAFF.

This sequence joins TRBV7-2 and TRBJ1-1, with 7 bases fitting TRBD1. Trimming at V came to 4 bases and at J to 8 bases, leaving 16 bases not matched to a gene. There are 16 residues in the CDR3. Germline V gives CDR1 SGHTA, CDR2 FQGNSA. CDR3 nucleotide sequence: TGTGCCAGCAGCTCGGGGTTTCTGGGAACCAGGGGGGAAGCTTTCTTT. Its protein is CASSSGFLGTRGEAFF.

This clonotype was counted ten times or more. This chain connects TRBV15 to TRBJ1-4; no definite D call. The length of the CDR3 is 15 residues. The V end lost 1 base, the J end lost 8 bases, and 14 bases lay between the germline ends. CDR1 is LNHNV and CDR2 is YYDKDF in the germline V gene (reference sequence). The CDR3 sequence is CATSRAVGGREKLFF. The DNA of the CDR3 is TGTGCCACCAGCAGAGCAGTTGGCGGGCGAGAAAAACTGTTTTTT.

CDR3 nucleotides: TGTGCCAGCAGTTATACCGCCCAGCCCCAGCATTTT. The encoded protein is CASSYTAQPQHF. J is TRBJ1-5 and V is TRBV6-2 or TRBV6-3; D not resolved. The CDR3 totals 12 residues. CDR1 MNHEY and CDR2 SVGEGT come from the germline V gene. V was clipped by 3 bases and J by 7 bases, with 7 bases between them.

This clonotype showed up just a few times. The chain is built from TRBV12-5 and TRBJ1-4; D is unresolved. The ends were cut back, 7 bases at V and 8 bases at J, with 11 bases in the middle. The CDR3 totals 12 residues. Germline V CDR1 and CDR2: LGHNT, FRNRAP. The CDR3 nucleotides are TGTGCTAGTGTCGTGGACGAGGAAAAACTGTTTTTT. Translated, it gives CASVVDEEKLFF.

This clonotype was counted only a few times. The V and J genes are TRBV2 and TRBJ1-5; possibly TRBD1 for D (6 bases). Trimming stripped 6 bases from V and 7 bases from J, with 19 bases between. Germline V lookup: CDR1 SNHLY, CDR2 FYNNEI. This CDR3 has 15 residues. The CDR3 reads CASRAGTRLGQPQHF. The DNA for the CDR3 is TGTGCCAGCAGGGCGGGGACACGGCTGGGACAGCCCCAGCATTTT. The whole variable domain, remainder taken from reference TRBV2 and TRBJ1-5, is EPEVTQTPSHQVTQMGQEVILRCVPISNHLYFYWYRQILGQKVEFLVSFYNNEISEKSEIFDDQFSVERPDGSNFTLKIRSTKLEDSAMYFCASRAGTRLGQPQHFGDGTRLSIL.

This clonotype was seen only a few times. The genes are TRBV12-3 or TRBV12-4 and TRBJ1-2; D unresolved. Trimming stripped 5 bases from V and 2 bases from J, with 12 bases between. This CDR3 is built from 14 residues. The CDR3 sequence is CASSPEDGNYGYTF. The CDR3 bases are TGTGCCAGCAGTCCTGAAGACGGCAACTATGGCTACACCTTC.

A few counts support this clonotype. The chain carries TRBV7-2 and TRBJ1-6; D gene unclear. The V end lost 3 bases, the J end lost 8 bases, and 8 bases lay between the germline ends. Germline CDR1 SGHTA, CDR2 FQGNSA. This CDR3 is 13 amino acids long. CDR3 sequence reads: CASSFTRDSPLHF. The CDR3 DNA is TGTGCCAGCAGCTTTACACGGGATTCACCCCTCCACTTT. The full variable domain, its missing parts supplied by reference TRBV7-2 and TRBJ1-6, is GAGVSQSPSNKVTEKGKDVELRCDPISGHTALYWYRQSLGQGLEFLIYFQGNSAPDKSGLPSDRFSAERTGGSVSTLTIQRTQQEDSAVYLCASSFTRDSPLHFGNGTRLTVT.

V is TRBV15 and J is TRBJ2-1; TRBD2 agrees at 10 bases. CDR3 size: 14 residues. V shed 7 bases and J 4 bases; nucleotides not matched to a gene: 4. Germline V gene data show CDR1 as LNHNV and CDR2 as YYDKDF (reference sequence). For the CDR3, the DNA is TGTGCCACCACCAAAGCGGGAGGGTACAATGAGCAGTTCTTC. Translated, it gives CATTKAGGYNEQFF.

This clonotype has more than one count but fewer than ten. This rearrangement joins TRBV4-2 to TRBJ2-7, with no clear D. CDR3 length: 14 amino acids. Per the germline V gene, CDR1 is LGHNA and CDR2 is YNFKEQ. V gave up 1 base and J gave up 2 bases, with 9 bases separating them. CDR3 DNA: TGTGCCAGCAGCCAAGTAAACGGCCCCTACGAGCAGTACTTC. It yields the protein CASSQVNGPYEQYF.